The clone carrying this TCR beta chain was detected ten times or more. This record belongs to a study of T-cell reconstitution after alpha-beta-depleted transplantation in children. The CDR3 extends over 14 amino acids. The junction had 4 bases not matched to a gene; V was cut back by 3 bases and J by 6 bases. Researchers prepared the TCRbeta library using unique molecular identifiers, the study reports. TCRdb ran MiXCR on the PCR reads and lists one entry per CDR3 protein. The sample carries approximately 640,000 distinct CDR3 sequences, roughly 17% recorded once. This rearrangement joins TRBV12-3 or TRBV12-4 to TRBJ2-1; 8 bases line up with TRBD1. The sample was PBMCs from the stem cell graft donor, taken from the stem cell graft. This clonotype was obtained from a human donor who donated a stem cell graft to a child with acute myeloid leukemia. CDR3 coding DNA: TGTGCCAGCAGTTTTACCACAGGGGGCAATGAGCAGTTCTTC. This translates into CASSFTTGGNEQFF.